The T cell receptor (beta chain) described here comes from a study of blood T cell repertoires in COVID-19. Turning to the study itself: Researchers got acute and convalescent COVID-19 samples from the United States, Italy and Spain. PBMCs, B-cell-depleted T cells, or T cells were the source of the cDNA or gDNA that made up the material.

Enrolled through a virtual design, the participants were between about 18 and 100 years of age and came from some 25 US areas. Recovered participants had two consecutive negative NP/OP PCR tests, healthcare professional clearance, or symptom resolution. This CDR3 has 19 amino acids. The V and J ends lost 3 bases and 0 bases, in that order; junction bases with no gene match: 11. Per germline, CDR1 KGHDR and CDR2 SFDVKD. The protocol was immunoSEQ multiplex PCR, while the TCRdb copy is restricted to in-frame clones and leaves out a portion. The sample includes a few hundred thousand clones, 87% of them seen just once.

The source of this sequence is a woman in her twenties or thirties who had recovered from COVID-19. The chain uses TRBV24-1 and TRBJ1-3; TRBD1 matches at 9 bases. The sample consisted of PBMCs or T cells enriched from blood (not recorded which). This chain's CDR3 is CATSDVSPGGQGSGNTIYF. Written as DNA, the CDR3 is TGTGCCACCAGTGATGTATCCCCGGGGGGACAGGGCTCTGGAAACACCATATATTTT.